This is a list of T cell receptor beta chains from one sample in a study of blood T cell repertoires in COVID-19. Sequencing used immunoSEQ multiplex PCR; TCRdb keeps in-frame clones, though not all of them. Of under 250,000 clones listed, about four fifths are singletons. The sequencing sample was made of PBMCs or T cells enriched from blood (not recorded which). The receptors come from a woman aged 40 to 55 who had been exposed to COVID-19. Each CDR3 is given with its conserved first and last residue. The D gene is left open where the match is weak. Expanded clones are given a class, and other clones once, few, many or no size at all.

D	V	J	size	DNA	CDR3
TRBD1	TRBV6-1	TRBJ1-1	once	TGTGCCAGCACTACAGGGGGGGGCAGGCCTGAAGCTTTCTTT	CASTTGGGRPEAFF
TRBD1	TRBV5-6	TRBJ2-3	.	TGTGCCAGCAGCTCTCGGCGACAGGGGCCTAATACGCAGTATTTT	CASSSRRQGPNTQYF
TRBD2	TRBV18	TRBJ2-7	.	TGTGCCAGCTCAACTCTTCGGACTAGCGGGGGGTTCGAGCAGTACTTC	CASSTLRTSGGFEQYF
TRBD1	TRBV28	TRBJ1-6	.	TGTGCCAGCAGTTTATTCGCCGGACAGGGCGATAATTCACCCCTCCACTTT	CASSLFAGQGDNSPLHF
TRBD1	TRBV6-5	TRBJ1-6	.	TGTGCCAGCAGTTCCCTAAAGACAGGGACCAATTCACCCCTCCACTTT	CASSSLKTGTNSPLHF
.	TRBV27	TRBJ2-7	.	TGTGCCAGCAGTTTTGGTTCGTGGCAGGGCTCCTACGAGCAGTACTTC	CASSFGSWQGSYEQYF
TRBD2	TRBV3-1/TRBV3-2	TRBJ2-3	.	TGTGCCAGCAGGCCCGGGACTAGCGGTTACACAGATACGCAGTATTTT	CASRPGTSGYTDTQYF
.	TRBV21-1	TRBJ1-2	.	TGTGCCAGCAGCTCCCGGGGGGACTATGGCTACACCTTC	CASSSRGDYGYTF
.	TRBV2	TRBJ1-1	few	TGTGCCAGCAATAGTTTGGGAGGCGAGACTGAAGCTTTCTTT	CASNSLGGETEAFF
TRBD2	TRBV7-2	TRBJ2-7	.	TGTGCCAGCAGCTCCCGAACTAGCGGGGCCGAGGAGCAGTACTTC	CASSSRTSGAEEQYF
.	TRBV30	TRBJ1-1	.	TGTGCCTGGAGCCCCTCCCCCCAGGGGTACACTGAAGCTTTCTTT	CAWSPSPQGYTEAFF
TRBD2	TRBV7-8	TRBJ2-5	.	TGTGCCAGCAGACCAGGACTAGCTTCCGAGACCCAGTACTTC	CASRPGLASETQYF
.	TRBV11-3	TRBJ1-2	few	TGTGCCAGCAGCTTACAGGGTGGCTACACCTTC	CASSLQGGYTF
TRBD1	TRBV4-1	TRBJ1-3	.	TGCGCCAGCAGCCAAGTCCCGGGACAGGAATTTTCCTCTGGAAACACCATATATTTT	CASSQVPGQEFSSGNTIYF
TRBD1	TRBV4-3	TRBJ1-6	once	TGCGCCAGCAGCGAACTTAGGGGGCTCAGTAATTCACCCCTCCACTTT	CASSELRGLSNSPLHF
TRBD1	TRBV4-3	TRBJ2-5	.	TGCGCCAGCAGCCAGGGACAGGGTGCCGGGAGCCAGTACTTC	CASSQGQGAGSQYF
TRBD1	TRBV28	TRBJ1-1	.	TGTGCCAGCACCTTCTCTGACAGGGAGAGCACTGAAGCTTTCTTT	CASTFSDRESTEAFF
.	TRBV2	TRBJ1-6	.	TGTGCCAGCAGTGAAACCGGACAGACTAATTCACCCCTCCACTTT	CASSETGQTNSPLHF
.	TRBV27	TRBJ1-1	.	TGTGCCAGCAGAACAGGTGTTAGGTCCACTGAAGCTTTCTTT	CASRTGVRSTEAFF
.	TRBV7-2	TRBJ2-7	.	TGTGCCAGCAGCTACGGACTTCAGAGCTCCTACGAGCAGTACTTC	CASSYGLQSSYEQYF
TRBD1	TRBV5-1	TRBJ2-5	.	TGCGCCAGCAGCAAGCTGGACAGGGGGCGAGAGACCCAGTACTTC	CASSKLDRGRETQYF
.	TRBV19	TRBJ2-1	.	TGTGCCAGTAGTATAGGTGTTGGGTCGTCTAGCTCCTACAATGAGCAGTTCTTC	CASSIGVGSSSSYNEQFF
TRBD2	TRBV7-9	TRBJ2-5	.	TGTGCCAGCAGCTTGGCGGGGGGCCAGGAGACCCAGTACTTC	CASSLAGGQETQYF
TRBD2	TRBV28	TRBJ2-5	.	TGTGCCAGCAGTGCCTCTAGCGGGGGGGCCAGGCGGCAAGAGACCCAGTACTTC	CASSASSGGARRQETQYF
.	TRBV5-1	TRBJ1-6	.	TGCGCCAGCAGCGCCCTAGACGGGAATAATTCACCCCTCCACTTT	CASSALDGNNSPLHF
.	TRBV4-2	TRBJ1-2	.	TGTGCCAGCAGCCAAGTGAGTCTTGACTATGGCTACACCTTC	CASSQVSLDYGYTF
.	TRBV7-9	TRBJ1-2	.	TGTGCCAGCAGCTTATTAGGGCGGACAAGCTATGGCTACACCTTC	CASSLLGRTSYGYTF
.	TRBV7-9	TRBJ1-4	.	TGTGCCAGCAGCTTAATATCGAGCACGAGCGTCGAAAAACTGTTTTTT	CASSLISSTSVEKLFF
.	TRBV30	TRBJ1-6	.	TGTGCCTGGAGTGGCCAGGGCGCTTCACCCCTCCACTTT	CAWSGQGASPLHF
.	TRBV19	TRBJ1-1	.	TGTGCCAGTAGTATTGGGACTGACAACACTGAAGCTTTCTTT	CASSIGTDNTEAFF
TRBD1	TRBV2	TRBJ1-5	.	TGTGCCAGCAGAGACAGGGGTGACTCTCAGCCCCAGCATTTT	CASRDRGDSQPQHF
TRBD1	TRBV5-4	TRBJ1-6	once	TGTGCCAGCACCGCGAGACAGGGTGAGCGCCAATCACCCCTCCACTTT	CASTARQGERQSPLHF
.	TRBV9	TRBJ1-4	.	TGTGCCAGCAGCCCCGAGGGTTGGGGAGGAGAAAAACTGTTTTTT	CASSPEGWGGEKLFF
.	TRBV12-5	TRBJ1-4	.	TGTGCTAGTGGTTTGGAGAGTGAAAAACTGTTTTTT	CASGLESEKLFF
TRBD1	TRBV12-5	TRBJ2-5	.	TGTGCTAGTGGAGCGGGACAGGGGAAGGAGACCCAGTACTTC	CASGAGQGKETQYF
TRBD1	TRBV7-2	TRBJ1-1	.	TGTGCCAGCAGCTTAGCGGCCGGACAGGAGGGCACTGAAGCTTTCTTT	CASSLAAGQEGTEAFF
.	TRBV11-1	TRBJ2-1	.	TGTGCCAGCAGCTTGGGCGGGGCTTACAATGAGCAGTTCTTC	CASSLGGAYNEQFF
.	TRBV14	TRBJ2-7	.	TGTGCCAGCAGCCCCCATCCTACCGACGAGCAGTACTTC	CASSPHPTDEQYF
TRBD2	TRBV11-2	TRBJ2-1	.	TGTGCCAGCAGCTTATGGGGGGGGGCCTACAATGAGCAGTTCTTC	CASSLWGGAYNEQFF
.	TRBV11-3	TRBJ2-7	.	TGTGCCAGCAGCCCAGGGCTCGACGAGCAGTACTTC	CASSPGLDEQYF
TRBD1	TRBV3-1/TRBV3-2	TRBJ1-1	.	TGTGCCAGCAGCCATGTTACAGGGGGGACAGCTTTCTTT	CASSHVTGGTAFF
.	TRBV4-3	TRBJ1-6	.	TGCGCCAGCAGCCAAGATCCGGGGTCCTATAATTCACCCCTCCACTTT	CASSQDPGSYNSPLHF
TRBD2	TRBV7-8	TRBJ2-5	.	TGTGCCAGCAGCCCCAGTAGCGGGGTAGAGACCCAGTACTTC	CASSPSSGVETQYF